The clone carrying this T cell receptor (beta chain) has more than one count but fewer than ten. Its specificity is unknown. Amplified TCR beta CDR3 regions came from RNA transcripts. HTBI primers were the set used in a first-round RT-PCR of the TCR CDR3. TCRdb used MiXCR to reprocess the multiplex PCR reads, holding one entry per CDR3 protein. The sample has fewer than 900,000 distinct CDR3 sequences; around a sixth are singletons. The data derive from a study of T cells in Graves' hyperthyroidism and ophthalmopathy. Study-wide background: Peripheral blood was drawn at first diagnosis, prior to all treatment.

After removal of 3 bases from V and 2 bases from J, the junction contained 4 bases not matched to a gene. This CDR3 is built from 14 residues. Germline V gene lookup returns CDR1 DFQATT and CDR2 SNEGSKA (reference sequence). Study-wide results and limits: Ophthalmopathy was told apart from stable hyperthyroidism by a 13 V-J model. Most clonotypes that expanded in the thyroid above 0.001 also showed up in blood.

Sequenced input: blood. The receptor was derived from a woman aged 50 to 60 with Graves' hyperthyroidism that later progressed to Graves' ophthalmopathy. The V and J genes are TRBV20-1 and TRBJ2-7; 10 nucleotides line up with TRBD2. The DNA for the CDR3 is TGCAGTGCTAGGGCCCTAGCGGGGGCCTACGAGCAGTACTTC. Translation: CSARALAGAYEQYF.